Reported below is one T cell receptor beta chain. Its antigen is not identified. This sample stems from a study of T-cell memory formation after mild COVID-19. Study conclusions and caveats: Some SARS-CoV-2-responding clones were already detected in memory before infection. Clones contracting day 15 to 85 were balanced CD4/CD8; later expanders leaned CD4+.

CDR1 and CDR2 from the germline V gene are SGHTS and YDEGEE. The J segment lost 6 bases and the V segment lost 4 bases, leaving 8 bases of the junction unmatched. The CDR3 sequence is 14 residues long. TCRdb recomputed calls from the 5' RACE reads with MiXCR, one row per CDR3 protein. Of around 200,000 distinct CDR3 sequences in the sample, approximately 17% were seen once. Material: PBMCs or a T cell subset sorted from them (not recorded which). J is TRBJ2-3 and V is TRBV5-8; 7 nucleotides match TRBD1. The source is a man aged 18 to 35 who had mild COVID-19 (a few samples of this study predate the infection). Cell type and time point are not known. Here the CDR3 reads CASSRGGVGDTQYF. The CDR3 coding sequence is TGTGCCAGCAGCCGAGGGGGCGTCGGGGATACGCAGTATTTT. Based on the CDR3 plus reference TRBV5-8 and TRBJ2-3, the full variable domain is EAGVTQSPTHLIKTRGQQATLRCSPISGHTSVYWYQQALGLGLQFLLWYDEGEERNRGNFPPRFSGRQFPNYSSELNVNALELEDSALYLCASSRGGVGDTQYFGPGTRLTVL.